The 5 T cell receptor beta chains below all came from one sample that was sequenced in a study of technical replicates of blood from several donors. Using immunoSEQ multiplex PCR, the repertoire was profiled, and TCRdb retains in-frame clones only, with some absent. In the table there are 75,000 to 100,000 clones, approximately 95% of which are singletons. Material for sequencing was T cells isolated from PBMCs. The receptor set was obtained from a human donor in good health.

The genes are TRBV7-9 and TRBJ2-7, with unresolved D. Looked up from germline, CDR1 is SEHNR and CDR2 is FQNEAQ (reference sequence). The length of the CDR3 is 12 residues. V was cut by 3 bases and J by 6 bases, with 9 bases left in between. The CDR3 loop is CASSFALSEQYF. CDR3 nucleotide sequence: TGTGCCAGCAGCTTTGCGTTGTCCGAGCAGTACTTC.

This clone showed up just a few times. This chain connects TRBV27 to TRBJ1-2; 10 positions match TRBD1. This CDR3 comprises 16 residues. CDR1 and CDR2 from the germline V gene are MNHEY and SMNVEV (reference sequence). Losses at the gene ends were 2 bases for V and 5 bases for J; bases not matched to a gene: 8. The CDR3 region is CASSLTWDRGSYGYTF. For the CDR3, the DNA is TGTGCCAGCAGTTTAACATGGGACAGGGGCTCATATGGCTACACCTTC.

The genes are TRBV5-4 and TRBJ1-2; 8 bases are shared with TRBD1. The germline CDR1 and CDR2 sequences are SGHNT and YYREEE (reference sequence). V gave up 4 bases and J gave up 2 bases; unmatched junction bases: 10. The CDR3 loop spans 16 amino acids. The CDR3 coding sequence is TGTGCCAGCAGCCCTGGACAGGGACGCCCGAACTATGGCTACACCTTC. Protein: CASSPGQGRPNYGYTF.

This chain joins TRBV10-3 and TRBJ1-5; 7 bases map to TRBD1. CDR1 ENHRY and CDR2 SYGVKD come from the germline V gene. This CDR3 is built from 14 residues. Losses at the gene ends were 6 bases for V and 0 bases for J; bases not matched to a gene: 2. The CDR3 spells CAIRGTDSNQPQHF. The CDR3 DNA is TGTGCCATCAGGGGGACAGATAGCAATCAGCCCCAGCATTTT.

The chain carries TRBV19 and TRBJ1-2; no definite D call. Germline CDR1 and CDR2: LNHDA and SQIVND (reference sequence). CDR3 size: 12 residues. V lost 10 bases, J lost 4 bases, and 13 bases lay in between. CDR3 DNA: TGTGCCATCCAAATACGGGGCTATGGCTACACCTTC. Amino acids: CAIQIRGYGYTF.